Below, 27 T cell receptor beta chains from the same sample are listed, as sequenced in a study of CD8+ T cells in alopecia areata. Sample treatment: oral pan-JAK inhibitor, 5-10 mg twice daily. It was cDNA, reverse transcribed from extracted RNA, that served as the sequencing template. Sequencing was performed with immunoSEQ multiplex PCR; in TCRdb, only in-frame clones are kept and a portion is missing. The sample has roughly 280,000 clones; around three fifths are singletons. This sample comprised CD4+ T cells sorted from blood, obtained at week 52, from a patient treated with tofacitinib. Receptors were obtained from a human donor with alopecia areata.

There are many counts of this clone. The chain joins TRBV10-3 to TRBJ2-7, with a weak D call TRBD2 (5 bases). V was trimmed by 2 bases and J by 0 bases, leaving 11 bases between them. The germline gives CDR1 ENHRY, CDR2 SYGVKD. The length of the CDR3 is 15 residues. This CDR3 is CAISENAGFSYEQYF. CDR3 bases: TGTGCCATCAGTGAGAATGCGGGCTTCTCCTACGAGCAGTACTTC.

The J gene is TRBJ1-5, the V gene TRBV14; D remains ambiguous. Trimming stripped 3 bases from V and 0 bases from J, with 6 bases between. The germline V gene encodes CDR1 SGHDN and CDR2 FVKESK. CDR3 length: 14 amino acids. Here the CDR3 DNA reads TGTGCCAGCAGCCAGGGTAATAGCAATCAGCCCCAGCATTTT. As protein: CASSQGNSNQPQHF.

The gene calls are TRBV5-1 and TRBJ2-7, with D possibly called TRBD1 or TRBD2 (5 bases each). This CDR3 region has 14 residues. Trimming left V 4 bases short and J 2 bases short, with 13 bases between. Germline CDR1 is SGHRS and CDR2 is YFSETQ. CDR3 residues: CASSPGTVTYEQYF. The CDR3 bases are TGCGCCAGCAGCCCCGGGACCGTAACCTACGAGCAGTACTTC.

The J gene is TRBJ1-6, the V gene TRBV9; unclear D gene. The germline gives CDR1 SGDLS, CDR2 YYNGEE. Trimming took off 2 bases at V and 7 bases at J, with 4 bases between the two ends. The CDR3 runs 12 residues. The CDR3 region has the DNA TGTGCCAGCAGCGTTTGGAATTCACCCCTCCACTTT. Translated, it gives CASSVWNSPLHF.

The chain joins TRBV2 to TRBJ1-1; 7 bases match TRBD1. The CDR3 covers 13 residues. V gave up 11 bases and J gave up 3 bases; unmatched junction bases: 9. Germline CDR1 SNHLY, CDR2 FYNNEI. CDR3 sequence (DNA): TGTGCCGGGACCGGGACAGAAGACACTGAAGCTTTCTTT. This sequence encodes CAGTGTEDTEAFF.

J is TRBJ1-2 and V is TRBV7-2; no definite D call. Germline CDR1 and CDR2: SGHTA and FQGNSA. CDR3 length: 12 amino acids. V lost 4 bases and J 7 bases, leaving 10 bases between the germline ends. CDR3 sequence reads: CASSSIFSGYTF. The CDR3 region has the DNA TGTGCCAGCAGCTCCATCTTTTCTGGCTACACCTTC.

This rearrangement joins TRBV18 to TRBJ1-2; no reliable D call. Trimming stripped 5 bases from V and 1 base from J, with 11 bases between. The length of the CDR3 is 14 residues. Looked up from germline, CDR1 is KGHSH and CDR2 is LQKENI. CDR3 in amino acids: CASSTTDINYGYTF. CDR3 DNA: TGTGCCAGCTCAACGACTGATATTAACTATGGCTACACCTTC.

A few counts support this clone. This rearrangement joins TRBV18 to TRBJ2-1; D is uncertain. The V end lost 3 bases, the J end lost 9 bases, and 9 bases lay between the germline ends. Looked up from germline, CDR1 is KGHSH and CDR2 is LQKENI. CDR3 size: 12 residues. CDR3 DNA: TGTGCCAGCTCACCCGATGTTGTTGAGCAGTTCTTC. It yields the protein CASSPDVVEQFF. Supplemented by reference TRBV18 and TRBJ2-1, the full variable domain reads NAGVMQNPRHLVRRRGQEARLRCSPMKGHSHVYWYRQLPEEGLKFMVYLQKENIIDESGMPKERFSAEFPKEGPSILRIQQVVRGDSAAYFCASSPDVVEQFFGPGTRLTVL.

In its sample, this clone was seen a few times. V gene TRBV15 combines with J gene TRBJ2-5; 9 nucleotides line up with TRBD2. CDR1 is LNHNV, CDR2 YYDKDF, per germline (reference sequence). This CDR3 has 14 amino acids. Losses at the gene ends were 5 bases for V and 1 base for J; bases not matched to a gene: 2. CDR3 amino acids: CATSPTSGQETQYF. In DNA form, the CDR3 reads TGTGCCACCAGCCCGACTAGCGGCCAAGAGACCCAGTACTTC.

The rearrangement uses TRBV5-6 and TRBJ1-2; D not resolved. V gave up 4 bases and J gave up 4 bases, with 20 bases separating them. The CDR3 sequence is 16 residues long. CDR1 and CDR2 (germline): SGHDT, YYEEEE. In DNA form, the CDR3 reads TGTGCCAGCAGCCGTGGGAGAGCACCGATTCGCTATGGCTACACCTTC. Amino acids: CASSRGRAPIRYGYTF.

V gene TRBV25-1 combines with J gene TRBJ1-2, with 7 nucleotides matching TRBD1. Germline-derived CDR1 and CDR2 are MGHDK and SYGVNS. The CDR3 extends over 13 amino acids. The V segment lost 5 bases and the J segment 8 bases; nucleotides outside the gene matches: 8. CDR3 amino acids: CASSLTGVGGYTF. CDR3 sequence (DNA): TGTGCCAGCAGTCTAACAGGGGTGGGCGGCTACACCTTC.

For the CDR3, the DNA is TGCGCCAGCAGGACCAGGTCCTTGATAGATACGCAGTATTTT. It codes for CASRTRSLIDTQYF. The V and J genes are TRBV5-1 and TRBJ2-3, with D uncertain. Trimming removed 5 bases from V and 5 bases from J, with 15 bases in between. This CDR3 comprises 14 residues. Germline V gene lookup returns CDR1 SGHRS and CDR2 YFSETQ.

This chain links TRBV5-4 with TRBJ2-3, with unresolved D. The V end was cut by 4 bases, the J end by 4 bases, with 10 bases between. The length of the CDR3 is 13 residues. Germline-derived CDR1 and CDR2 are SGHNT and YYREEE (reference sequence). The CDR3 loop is CASSPSLSDTQYF. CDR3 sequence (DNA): TGTGCCAGCAGCCCCTCGCTTTCAGATACGCAGTATTTT.

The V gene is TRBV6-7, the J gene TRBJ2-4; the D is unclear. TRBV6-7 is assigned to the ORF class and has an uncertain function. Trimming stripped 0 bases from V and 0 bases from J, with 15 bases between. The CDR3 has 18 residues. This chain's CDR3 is CASSYSRDGLLAKNIQYF. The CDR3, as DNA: TGTGCCAGCAGTTACTCGAGAGACGGGCTACTAGCCAAAAACATTCAGTACTTC.

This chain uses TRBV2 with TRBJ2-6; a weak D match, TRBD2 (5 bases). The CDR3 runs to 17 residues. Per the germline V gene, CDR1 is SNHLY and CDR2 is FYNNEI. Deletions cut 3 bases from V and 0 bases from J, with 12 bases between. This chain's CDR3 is CASSDGDPSSGANVLTF. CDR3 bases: TGTGCCAGCAGTGACGGGGATCCAAGCTCTGGGGCCAACGTCCTGACTTTC.

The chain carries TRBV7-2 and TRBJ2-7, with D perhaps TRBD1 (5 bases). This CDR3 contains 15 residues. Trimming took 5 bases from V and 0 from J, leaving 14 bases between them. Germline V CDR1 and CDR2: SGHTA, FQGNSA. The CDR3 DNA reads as TGTGCCAGCAGCACCTCGAAGGGGAACTCCTACGAGCAGTACTTC. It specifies CASSTSKGNSYEQYF.

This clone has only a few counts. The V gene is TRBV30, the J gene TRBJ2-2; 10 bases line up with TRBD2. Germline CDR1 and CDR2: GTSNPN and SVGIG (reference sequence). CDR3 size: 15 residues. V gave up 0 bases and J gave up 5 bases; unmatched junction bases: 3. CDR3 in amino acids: CAWSVLAGLTGELFF. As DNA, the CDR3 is TGTGCCTGGAGTGTACTAGCGGGGTTGACCGGGGAGCTGTTTTTT.

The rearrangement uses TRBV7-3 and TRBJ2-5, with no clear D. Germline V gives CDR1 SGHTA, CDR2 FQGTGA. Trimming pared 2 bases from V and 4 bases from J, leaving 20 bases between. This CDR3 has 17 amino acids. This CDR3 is CASSLSFDGRLRETQYF. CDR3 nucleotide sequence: TGTGCCAGCAGCTTATCATTTGACGGCCGTTTGAGAGAGACCCAGTACTTC.

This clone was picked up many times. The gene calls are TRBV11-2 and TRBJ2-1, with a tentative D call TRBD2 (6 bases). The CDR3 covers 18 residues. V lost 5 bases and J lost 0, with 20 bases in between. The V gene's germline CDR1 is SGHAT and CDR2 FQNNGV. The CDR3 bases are TGTGCCAGCAGCCCTAGAGGGATGGCGGGGCTCTCCTACAATGAGCAGTTCTTC. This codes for CASSPRGMAGLSYNEQFF. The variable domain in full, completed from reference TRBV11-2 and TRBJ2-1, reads EAGVAQSPRYKIIEKRQSVAFWCNPISGHATLYWYQQILGQGPKLLIQFQNNGVVDDSQLPKDRFSAERLKGVDSTLKIQPAKLEDSAVYLCASSPRGMAGLSYNEQFFGPGTRLTVL.

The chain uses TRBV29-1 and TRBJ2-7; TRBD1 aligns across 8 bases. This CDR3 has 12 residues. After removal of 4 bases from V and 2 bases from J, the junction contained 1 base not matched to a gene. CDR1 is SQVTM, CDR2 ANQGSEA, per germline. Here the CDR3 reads CSVAGGPYEQYF. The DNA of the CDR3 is TGCAGCGTTGCAGGGGGCCCCTACGAGCAGTACTTC.

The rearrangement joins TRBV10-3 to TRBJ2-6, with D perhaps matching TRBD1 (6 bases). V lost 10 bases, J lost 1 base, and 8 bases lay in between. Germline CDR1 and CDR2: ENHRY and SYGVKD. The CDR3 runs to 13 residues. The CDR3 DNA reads TGTGCCACCACAGGGTCTGGGGCCAACGTCCTGACTTTC. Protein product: CATTGSGANVLTF.

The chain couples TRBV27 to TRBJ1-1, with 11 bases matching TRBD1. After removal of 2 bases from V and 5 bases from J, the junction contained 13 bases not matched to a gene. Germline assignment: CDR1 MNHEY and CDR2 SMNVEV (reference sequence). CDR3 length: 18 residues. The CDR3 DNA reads TGTGCCAGCAGTTTAATCGGGACAGGGGGAAGTAGACGAACTGAAGCTTTCTTT. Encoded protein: CASSLIGTGGSRRTEAFF.

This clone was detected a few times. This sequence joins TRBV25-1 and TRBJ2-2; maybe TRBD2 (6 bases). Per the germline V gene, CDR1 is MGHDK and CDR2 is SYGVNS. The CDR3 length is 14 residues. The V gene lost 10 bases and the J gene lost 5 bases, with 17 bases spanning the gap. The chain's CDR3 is CAIGGTSRTGELFF. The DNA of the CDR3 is TGTGCCATCGGCGGGACGTCGCGGACCGGGGAGCTGTTTTTT.

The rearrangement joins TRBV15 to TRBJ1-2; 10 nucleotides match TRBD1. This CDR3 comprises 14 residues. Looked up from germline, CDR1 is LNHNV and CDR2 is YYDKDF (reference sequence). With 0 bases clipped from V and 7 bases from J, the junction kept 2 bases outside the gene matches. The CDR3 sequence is CATSRDRDRGGYTF. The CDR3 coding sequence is TGTGCCACCAGCAGAGATCGGGACAGGGGTGGCTACACCTTC.

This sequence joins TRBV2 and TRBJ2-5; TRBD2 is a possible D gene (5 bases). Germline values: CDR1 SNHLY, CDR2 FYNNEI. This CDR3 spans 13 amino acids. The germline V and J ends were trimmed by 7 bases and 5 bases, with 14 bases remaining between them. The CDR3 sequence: CASTGLARETQYF. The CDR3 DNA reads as TGTGCCAGCACCGGGCTAGCCAGGGAGACCCAGTACTTC.

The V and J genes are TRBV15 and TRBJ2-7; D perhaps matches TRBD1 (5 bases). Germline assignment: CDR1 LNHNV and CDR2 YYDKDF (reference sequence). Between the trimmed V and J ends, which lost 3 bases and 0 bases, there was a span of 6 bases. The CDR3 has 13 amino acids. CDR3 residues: CATSRDISYEQYF. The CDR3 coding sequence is TGTGCCACCAGCAGGGACATCTCCTACGAGCAGTACTTC.

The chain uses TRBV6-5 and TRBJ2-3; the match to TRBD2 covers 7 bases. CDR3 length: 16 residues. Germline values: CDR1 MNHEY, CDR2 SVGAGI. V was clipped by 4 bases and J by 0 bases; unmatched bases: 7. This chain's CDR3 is CASSSLGRGSTDTQYF. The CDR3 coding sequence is TGTGCCAGCAGTTCCCTGGGGCGGGGGAGCACAGATACGCAGTATTTT.